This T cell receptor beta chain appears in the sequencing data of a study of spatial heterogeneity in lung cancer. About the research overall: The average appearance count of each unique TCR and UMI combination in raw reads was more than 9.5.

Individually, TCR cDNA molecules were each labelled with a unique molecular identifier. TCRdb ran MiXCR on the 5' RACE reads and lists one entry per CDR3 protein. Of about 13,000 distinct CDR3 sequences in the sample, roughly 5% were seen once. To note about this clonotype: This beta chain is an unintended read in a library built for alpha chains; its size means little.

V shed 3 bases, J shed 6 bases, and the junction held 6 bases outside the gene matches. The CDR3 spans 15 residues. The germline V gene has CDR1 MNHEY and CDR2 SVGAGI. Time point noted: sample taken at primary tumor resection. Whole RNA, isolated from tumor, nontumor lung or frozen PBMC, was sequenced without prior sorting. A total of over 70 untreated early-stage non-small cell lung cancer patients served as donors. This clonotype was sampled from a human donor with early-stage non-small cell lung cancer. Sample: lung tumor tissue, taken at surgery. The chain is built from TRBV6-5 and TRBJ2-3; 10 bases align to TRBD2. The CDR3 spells CASSYFSGGTDTQYF. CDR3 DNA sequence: TGTGCCAGCAGTTATTTTAGCGGGGGGACTGATACGCAGTATTTT.